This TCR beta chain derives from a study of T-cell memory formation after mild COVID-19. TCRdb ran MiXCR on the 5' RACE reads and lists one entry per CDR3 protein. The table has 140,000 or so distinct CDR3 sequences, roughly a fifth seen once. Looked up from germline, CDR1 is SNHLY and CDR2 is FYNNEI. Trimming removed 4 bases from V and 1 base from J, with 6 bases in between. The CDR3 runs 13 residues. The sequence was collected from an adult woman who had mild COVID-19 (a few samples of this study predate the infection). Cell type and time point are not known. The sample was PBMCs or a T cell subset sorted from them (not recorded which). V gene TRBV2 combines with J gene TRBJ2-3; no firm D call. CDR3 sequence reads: CASSALGTDTQYF. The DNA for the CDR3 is TGTGCCAGCAGTGCGCTGGGCACAGATACGCAGTATTTT.